A single sample gave rise to the 18 T cell receptor beta chains below, sequenced in a study of blood T cells in healthy people across ages. A J-beta primer mix and a sample-barcoded 5' primer were used in a second PCR of about 7 to 11 cycles. Using its own MiXCR run on the 5' RACE reads, TCRdb lists one record per CDR3 protein. The sample carries over 500,000 distinct CDR3 sequences, 27% recorded once. These same data were also listed under a study on T cells of mothers and their children.

The specimen sequenced was blood. The receptor source for this set is a boy aged 2 to 10 in good health.

This clonotype has a count of ten or more. J is TRBJ2-7 and V is TRBV7-8, with D unclear. Germline CDR1 reads SGHVS; CDR2 reads FQNEAQ. CDR3 length: 12 residues. V was pared by 1 base and J by 6 bases, with 7 bases between. CDR3 sequence reads: CASSLGGGEQYF. The CDR3, as DNA: TGTGCCAGCAGCTTAGGTGGCGGCGAGCAGTACTTC.

This clonotype was found many times. The chain couples TRBV6-5 to TRBJ2-1; 8 bases map to TRBD2. Germline V gene lookup returns CDR1 MNHEY and CDR2 SVGAGI. Losses at the gene ends were 0 bases for V and 15 bases for J; bases not matched to a gene: 16. The CDR3 consists of 16 residues. The CDR3 spells CASSYSRASGPNERFF. For the CDR3, the DNA is TGTGCCAGCAGTTACTCGAGGGCTAGCGGGCCCAATGAGAGGTTCTTC.

The chain uses TRBV20-1 and TRBJ2-1; the D gene is possibly TRBD1 (6 bases). Germline V gives CDR1 DFQATT, CDR2 SNEGSKA (reference sequence). Trimming stripped 6 bases from V and 2 bases from J, with 17 bases between. The length of the CDR3 is 15 residues. CDR3 sequence reads: CSALTSGTPYNEQFF. The CDR3 nucleotides are TGCAGTGCCCTGACTTCCGGGACACCCTACAATGAGCAGTTCTTC.

This clonotype was recorded a few times. The chain employs TRBV6-5 and TRBJ2-6; 13 positions agree with TRBD2. The CDR3 is made up of 19 amino acids. V was clipped by 4 bases and J by 0 bases; unmatched bases: 6. Germline assignment: CDR1 MNHEY and CDR2 SVGAGI. The CDR3: CASSSRGTSGTSGANVLTF. Here the CDR3 DNA reads TGTGCCAGCAGTTCGCGCGGGACTAGCGGGACCTCTGGGGCCAACGTCCTGACTTTC.

As regards this clonotype: It may be a read error: a sequence one base away is much more abundant. The chain combines TRBV10-3 with TRBJ2-1; possibly TRBD1 or TRBD2 for D (5 bases each). The length of the CDR3 is 15 residues. Germline V gives CDR1 ENHRY, CDR2 SYGVKD. CDR3 DNA sequence: TGTGCCACCAGTGAGGGGAATCGACTAAACAATGAGCAGTTCTTC. It is translated as CATSEGNRLNNEQFF.

The gene calls are TRBV4-3 and TRBJ2-6, with TRBD1 matching over 10 bases. Germline assignment: CDR1 LGHNA and CDR2 YSLEER. The CDR3 consists of 18 residues. J gave up 0 bases and V 0 bases, and 2 bases lay outside the gene matches. CDR3 in DNA: TGCGCCAGCAGCCAAGAGACAGGGGGCTTCTCTGGGGCCAACGTCCTGACTTTC. As protein: CASSQETGGFSGANVLTF.

V and J are TRBV5-1 and TRBJ1-2, with 9 nucleotides matching TRBD1. The germline V gene has CDR1 SGHRS and CDR2 YFSETQ. The CDR3 totals 15 residues. V gave up 3 bases and J gave up 7 bases; unmatched junction bases: 10. The CDR3 here is CASSWTGQGGSGYTF. CDR3 nucleotides: TGCGCCAGCAGCTGGACGGGACAGGGAGGCAGTGGCTACACCTTC.

This clonotype turned up a few times. A much bigger clone sits one base away, suggesting this may be a read error. The rearrangement uses TRBV10-3 and TRBJ2-5; D call uncertain. The V end was cut by 2 bases, the J end by 1 base, with 11 bases between. The germline CDR1 and CDR2 sequences are ENHRY and SYGVKD. CDR3 length: 15 amino acids. CDR3 sequence reads: CAISEGMSCQETQYF. The CDR3 DNA sequence: TGTGCCATCAGTGAGGGGATGTCGTGCCAAGAGACCCAGTACTTC.

V usage is TRBV7-9 and J usage is TRBJ2-3; no reliable D call. This CDR3 spans 14 amino acids. CDR1 is SEHNR and CDR2 is FQNEAQ in the germline V gene (reference sequence). V lost 1 base and J 6 bases, leaving 11 bases between the germline ends. The CDR3 nucleotides read TGTGCCAGCAGCTTAGGGATCTTCGGGGATACGCAGTATTTT. As protein: CASSLGIFGDTQYF.

At least ten counts were recorded for this clonotype. The V and J genes are TRBV20-1 and TRBJ2-3; either TRBD1 or TRBD2 may supply D (6 bases each). In germline, CDR1 is DFQATT, CDR2 SNEGSKA (reference sequence). The germline V and J ends were trimmed by 7 bases and 2 bases, with 19 bases remaining between them. The CDR3 extends over 15 amino acids. The CDR3 coding sequence is TGCAGTGTTTTGGGCCTCCGGGGGCACACAGATACGCAGTATTTT. Translating gives CSVLGLRGHTDTQYF.

The V and J genes are TRBV20-1 and TRBJ1-5; TRBD1 might be the D (5 bases). The V end was cut by 6 bases, the J end by 6 bases, with 12 bases between. Looked up from germline, CDR1 is DFQATT and CDR2 is SNEGSKA (reference sequence). The CDR3 has 12 residues. The CDR3 protein is CSAAGRGQPQHF. The CDR3 DNA follows: TGCAGTGCGGCGGGAAGGGGTCAGCCCCAGCATTTT.

The chain links TRBV20-1 to TRBJ2-1; TRBD2 agrees at 9 bases. Per germline, CDR1 DFQATT and CDR2 SNEGSKA (reference sequence). This CDR3 has 16 amino acids. V shed 3 bases, J shed 8 bases, and the junction held 14 bases outside the gene matches. The CDR3 DNA is TGCAGTGCTAGTGGCACTCTAGCGGGGAGGATGGATGAGCAGTTCTTC. Translation gives CSASGTLAGRMDEQFF.

This clonotype showed up just a few times. The rearrangement uses TRBV7-8 and TRBJ1-2, with D possibly TRBD1 on 5 matching bases. Germline V gene sequence: CDR1 SGHVS, CDR2 FQNEAQ. Trimming removed 4 bases from V and 5 bases from J, with 14 bases in between. CDR3 length: 14 residues. CDR3 coding DNA: TGTGCCAGCAGCTCCCGGGACCGCTTTTATGGCTACACCTTC. The encoded protein is CASSSRDRFYGYTF.

In its sample, this clonotype was seen many times. This rearrangement joins TRBV5-1 to TRBJ2-5, with D hard to call. Per germline, CDR1 SGHRS and CDR2 YFSETQ. V lost 5 bases to trimming and J lost 2 bases, with 10 bases between them. This CDR3 region has 13 residues. The chain's CDR3 is CASRVVGQETQYF. For the CDR3, the DNA is TGCGCCAGCAGAGTTGTGGGGCAAGAGACCCAGTACTTC.

The rearrangement joins TRBV29-1 to TRBJ2-3, with D unresolved. Germline CDR1 and CDR2: SQVTM and ANQGSEA. Trimming took 6 bases from V and 4 from J, leaving 5 bases between them. This CDR3 has 10 amino acids. The CDR3 coding sequence is TGCAGCGTCGTTCCAGATACGCAGTATTTT. Amino acid sequence: CSVVPDTQYF.

In its sample, this clonotype was seen once. V is TRBV29-1 and J is TRBJ2-6; D is unclear. Trimming shortened V by 3 bases and J by 0 bases, and 3 bases separated the two germline ends. Germline assignment: CDR1 SQVTM and CDR2 ANQGSEA. The CDR3 loop spans 13 amino acids. The CDR3 loop reads CSVDISGANVLTF. CDR3 DNA sequence: TGCAGCGTTGATATCTCTGGGGCCAACGTCCTGACTTTC.

V is TRBV29-1 and J is TRBJ2-5; 7 bases are shared with TRBD2. CDR1 is SQVTM, CDR2 ANQGSEA, per germline. The CDR3 consists of 14 residues. After removal of 1 base from V and 2 bases from J, the junction contained 4 bases not matched to a gene. This CDR3 reads CSVEGKGGQETQYF. In DNA, the CDR3 is TGCAGCGTTGAAGGCAAGGGAGGGCAAGAGACCCAGTACTTC.

The table lists this clonotype with many counts. V gene TRBV11-2 combines with J gene TRBJ2-5, with D hard to call. V lost 0 bases to trimming and J lost 2 bases, with 10 bases between them. CDR1 is SGHAT and CDR2 is FQNNGV in the germline V gene. The CDR3 totals 15 residues. The CDR3 sequence is CASSLEVGRQETQYF. In DNA form, the CDR3 reads TGTGCCAGCAGCTTAGAAGTAGGCAGGCAAGAGACCCAGTACTTC. The full variable domain, in which reference TRBV11-2 and TRBJ2-5 provide the parts outside the CDR3, is EAGVAQSPRYKIIEKRQSVAFWCNPISGHATLYWYQQILGQGPKLLIQFQNNGVVDDSQLPKDRFSAERLKGVDSTLKIQPAKLEDSAVYLCASSLEVGRQETQYFGPGTRLLVL.